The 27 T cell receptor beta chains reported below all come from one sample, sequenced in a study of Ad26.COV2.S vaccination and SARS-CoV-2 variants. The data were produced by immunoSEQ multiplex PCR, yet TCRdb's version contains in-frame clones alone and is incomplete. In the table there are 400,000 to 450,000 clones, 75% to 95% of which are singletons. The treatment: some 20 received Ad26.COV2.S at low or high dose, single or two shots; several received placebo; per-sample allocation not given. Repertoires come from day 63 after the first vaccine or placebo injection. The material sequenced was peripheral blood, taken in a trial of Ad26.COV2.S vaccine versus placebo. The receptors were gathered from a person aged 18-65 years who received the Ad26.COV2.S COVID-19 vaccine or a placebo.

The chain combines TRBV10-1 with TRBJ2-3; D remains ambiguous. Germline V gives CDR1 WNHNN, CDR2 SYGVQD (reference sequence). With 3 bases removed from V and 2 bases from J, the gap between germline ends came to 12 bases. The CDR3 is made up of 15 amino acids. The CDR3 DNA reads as TGCGCCAGCAGTGAAGGCTACGATTCCACAGATACGCAGTATTTT. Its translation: CASSEGYDSTDTQYF.

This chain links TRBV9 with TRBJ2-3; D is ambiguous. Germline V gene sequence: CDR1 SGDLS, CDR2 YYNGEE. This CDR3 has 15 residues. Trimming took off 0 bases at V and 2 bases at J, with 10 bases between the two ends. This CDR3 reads CASSVGPGPTDTQYF. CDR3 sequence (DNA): TGTGCCAGCAGCGTAGGTCCGGGTCCCACAGATACGCAGTATTTT.

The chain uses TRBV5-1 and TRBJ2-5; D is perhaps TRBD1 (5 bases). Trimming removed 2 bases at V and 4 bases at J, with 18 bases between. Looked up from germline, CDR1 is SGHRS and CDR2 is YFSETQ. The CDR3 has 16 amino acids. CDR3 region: CASSFNGATVRETQYF. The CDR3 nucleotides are TGCGCCAGCAGCTTTAATGGGGCGACAGTTCGAGAGACCCAGTACTTC.

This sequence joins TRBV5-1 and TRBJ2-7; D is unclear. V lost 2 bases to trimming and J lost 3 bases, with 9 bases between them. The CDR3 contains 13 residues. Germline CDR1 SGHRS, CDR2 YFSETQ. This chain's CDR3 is CASSFSGYYEQYF. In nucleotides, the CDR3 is TGCGCCAGCAGCTTTTCCGGGTACTACGAGCAGTACTTC.

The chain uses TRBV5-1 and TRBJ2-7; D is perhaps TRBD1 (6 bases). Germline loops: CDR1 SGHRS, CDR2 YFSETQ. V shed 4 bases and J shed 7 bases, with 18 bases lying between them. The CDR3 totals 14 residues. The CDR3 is CASSLGSPRGEQYF. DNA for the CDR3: TGCGCCAGCAGCCTCGGATCCCCCAGGGGAGAGCAGTACTTC.

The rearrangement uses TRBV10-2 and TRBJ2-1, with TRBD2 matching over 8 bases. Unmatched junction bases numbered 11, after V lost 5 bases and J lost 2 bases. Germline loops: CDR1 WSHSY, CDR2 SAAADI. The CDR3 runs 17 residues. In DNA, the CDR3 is TGCGCCAGCAGTTCGTTAGCGGGACAAGGGACCTACAATGAGCAGTTCTTC. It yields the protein CASSSLAGQGTYNEQFF.

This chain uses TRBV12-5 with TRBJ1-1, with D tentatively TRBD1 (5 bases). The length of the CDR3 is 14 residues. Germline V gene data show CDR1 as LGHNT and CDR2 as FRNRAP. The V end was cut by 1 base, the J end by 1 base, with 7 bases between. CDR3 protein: CASGLGQTNTEAFF. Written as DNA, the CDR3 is TGTGCTAGTGGTTTGGGACAGACGAACACTGAAGCTTTCTTT.

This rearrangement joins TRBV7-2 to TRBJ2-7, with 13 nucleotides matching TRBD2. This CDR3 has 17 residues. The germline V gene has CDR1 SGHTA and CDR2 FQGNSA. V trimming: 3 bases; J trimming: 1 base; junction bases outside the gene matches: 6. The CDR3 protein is CASSFGLAGVLSYEQYF. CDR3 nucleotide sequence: TGTGCCAGCAGCTTCGGACTAGCGGGAGTATTATCCTACGAGCAGTACTTC.

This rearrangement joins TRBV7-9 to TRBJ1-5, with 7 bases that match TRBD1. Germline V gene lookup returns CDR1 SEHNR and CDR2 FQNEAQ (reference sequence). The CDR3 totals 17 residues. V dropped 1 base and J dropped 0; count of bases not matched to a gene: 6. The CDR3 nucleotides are TGTGCCAGCAGCTTAGGACAGGGAAGATATAGCAATCAGCCCCAGCATTTT. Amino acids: CASSLGQGRYSNQPQHF.

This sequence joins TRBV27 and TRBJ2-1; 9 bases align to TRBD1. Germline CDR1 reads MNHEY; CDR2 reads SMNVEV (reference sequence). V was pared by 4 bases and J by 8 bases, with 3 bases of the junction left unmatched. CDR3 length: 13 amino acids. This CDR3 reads CASSSYRGHEQFF. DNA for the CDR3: TGTGCCAGCAGTTCCTACAGGGGGCATGAGCAGTTCTTC.

CDR3 amino acids: CASSLRVSYEQYF. CDR3 bases: TGTGCCAGCAGTTTGAGAGTGTCCTACGAGCAGTACTTC. This rearrangement joins TRBV6-2 or TRBV6-3 to TRBJ2-7; D not resolved. The CDR3 totals 13 residues. Trimming left V 4 bases short and J 1 base short, with 8 bases between. Germline values: CDR1 MNHEY, CDR2 SVGEGT.

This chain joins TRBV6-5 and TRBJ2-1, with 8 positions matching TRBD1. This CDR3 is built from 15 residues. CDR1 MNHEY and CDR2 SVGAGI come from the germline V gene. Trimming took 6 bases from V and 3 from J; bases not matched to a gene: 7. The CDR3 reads CASRETGVVYNEQFF. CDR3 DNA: TGTGCCAGCAGGGAGACAGGGGTGGTCTACAATGAGCAGTTCTTC.

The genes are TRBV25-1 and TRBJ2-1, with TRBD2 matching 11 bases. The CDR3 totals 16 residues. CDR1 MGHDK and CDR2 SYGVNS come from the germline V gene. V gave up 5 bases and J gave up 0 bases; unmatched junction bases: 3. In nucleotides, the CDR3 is TGTGCCAGCAGTAGGACTAGCGGGTACTCCTACAATGAGCAGTTCTTC. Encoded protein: CASSRTSGYSYNEQFF.

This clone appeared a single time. The CDR3 region has the DNA TGTGCCAGCAGCTTAGGACAGGGAAATTCAGCACCCCTCCACTTT. Its protein is CASSLGQGNSAPLHF. The genes are TRBV7-2 and TRBJ1-6; the match to TRBD1 covers 7 bases. The CDR3 length is 15 residues. Per the germline V gene, CDR1 is SGHTA and CDR2 is FQGNSA. Trimming cost V 1 base and J 11 bases; bases outside gene matches: 8.

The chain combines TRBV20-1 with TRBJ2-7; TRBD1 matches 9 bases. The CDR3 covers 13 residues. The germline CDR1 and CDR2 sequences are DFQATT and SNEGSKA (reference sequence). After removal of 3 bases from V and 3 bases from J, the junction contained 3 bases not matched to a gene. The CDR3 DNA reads TGCAGTGCTAGTGGGGACAGGGACTACGAGCAGTACTTC. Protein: CSASGDRDYEQYF.

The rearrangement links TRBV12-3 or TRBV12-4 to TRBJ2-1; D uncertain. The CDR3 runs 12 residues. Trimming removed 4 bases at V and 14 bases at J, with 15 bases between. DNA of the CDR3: TGTGCCAGCAGTTATCGGTGGGCTAGGAAGTTCTTC. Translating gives CASSYRWARKFF.

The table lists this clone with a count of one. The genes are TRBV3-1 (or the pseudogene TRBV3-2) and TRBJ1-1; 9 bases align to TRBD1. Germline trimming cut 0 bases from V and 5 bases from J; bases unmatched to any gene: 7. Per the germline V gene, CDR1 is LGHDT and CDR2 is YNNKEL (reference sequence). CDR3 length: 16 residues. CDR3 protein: CASSQDRDRVGTEAFF. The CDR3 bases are TGTGCCAGCAGCCAAGATCGGGACAGGGTTGGGACTGAAGCTTTCTTT.

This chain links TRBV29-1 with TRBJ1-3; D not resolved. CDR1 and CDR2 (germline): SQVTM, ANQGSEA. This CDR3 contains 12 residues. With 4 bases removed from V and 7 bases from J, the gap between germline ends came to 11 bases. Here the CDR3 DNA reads TGCAGCGTTGGGAATTCTGCGAACACCATATATTTT. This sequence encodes CSVGNSANTIYF.

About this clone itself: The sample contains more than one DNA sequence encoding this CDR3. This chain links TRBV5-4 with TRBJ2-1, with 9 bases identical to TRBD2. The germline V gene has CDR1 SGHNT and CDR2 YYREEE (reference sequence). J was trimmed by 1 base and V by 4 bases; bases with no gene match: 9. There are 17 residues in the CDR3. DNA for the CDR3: TGTGCCAGCAGCCCCGGGGGGGCGGGAGGGTCCTACAATGAGCAGTTCTTC. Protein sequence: CASSPGGAGGSYNEQFF.

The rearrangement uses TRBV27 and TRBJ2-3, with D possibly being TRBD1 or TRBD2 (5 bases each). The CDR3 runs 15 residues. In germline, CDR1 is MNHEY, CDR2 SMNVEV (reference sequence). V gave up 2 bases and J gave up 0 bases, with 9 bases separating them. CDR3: CASSLIRGSTDTQYF. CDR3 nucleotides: TGTGCCAGCAGTTTAATTCGGGGCAGCACAGATACGCAGTATTTT.

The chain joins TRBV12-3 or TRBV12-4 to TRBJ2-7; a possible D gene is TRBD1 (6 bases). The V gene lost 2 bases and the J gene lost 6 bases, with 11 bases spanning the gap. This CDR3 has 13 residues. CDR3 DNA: TGTGCCAGCAGTTTAAACAGGGTTGGCGAGCAGTACTTC. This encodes CASSLNRVGEQYF.

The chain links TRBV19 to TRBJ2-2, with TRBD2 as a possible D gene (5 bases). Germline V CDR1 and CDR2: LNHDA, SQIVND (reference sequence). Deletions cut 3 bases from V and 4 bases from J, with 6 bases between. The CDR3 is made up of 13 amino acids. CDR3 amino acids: CASSMAGTGELFF. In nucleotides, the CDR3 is TGTGCCAGTAGTATGGCGGGCACCGGGGAGCTGTTTTTT.

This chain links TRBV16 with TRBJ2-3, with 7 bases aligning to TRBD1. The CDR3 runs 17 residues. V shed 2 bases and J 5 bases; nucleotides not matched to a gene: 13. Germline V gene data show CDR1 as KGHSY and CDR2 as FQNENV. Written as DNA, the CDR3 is TGTGCCAGCAGCCAAACCCGAATTGGACAGGCAAGAGATACGCAGTATTTT. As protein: CASSQTRIGQARDTQYF.

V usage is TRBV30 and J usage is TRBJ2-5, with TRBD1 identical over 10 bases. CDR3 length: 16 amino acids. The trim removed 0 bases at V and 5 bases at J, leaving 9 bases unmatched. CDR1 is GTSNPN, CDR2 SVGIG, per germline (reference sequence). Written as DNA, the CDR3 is TGTGCCTGGAGTGTAGGGGGACAGGGGATTTTGGAGACCCAGTACTTC. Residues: CAWSVGGQGILETQYF.

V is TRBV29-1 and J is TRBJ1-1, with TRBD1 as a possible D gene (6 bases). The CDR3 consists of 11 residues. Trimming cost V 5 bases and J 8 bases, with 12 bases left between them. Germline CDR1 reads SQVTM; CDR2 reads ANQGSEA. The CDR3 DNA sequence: TGCAGCGTTAGGGAGAGGGGGGAAGCTTTCTTT. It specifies CSVRERGEAFF.

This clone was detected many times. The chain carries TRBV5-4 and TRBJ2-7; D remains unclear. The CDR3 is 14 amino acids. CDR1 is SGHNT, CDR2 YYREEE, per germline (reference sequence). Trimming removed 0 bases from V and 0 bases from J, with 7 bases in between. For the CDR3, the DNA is TGTGCCAGCAGCTTGGACCAGGCCTCCTACGAGCAGTACTTC. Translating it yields CASSLDQASYEQYF.

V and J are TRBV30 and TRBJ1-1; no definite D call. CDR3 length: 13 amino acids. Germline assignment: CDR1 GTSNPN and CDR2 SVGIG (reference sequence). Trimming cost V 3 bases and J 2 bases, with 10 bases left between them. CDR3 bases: TGTGCCTGGAGGGACGGACCCAACACTGAAGCTTTCTTT. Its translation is CAWRDGPNTEAFF.